This T cell receptor beta chain is drawn from a study of T cells in Graves' hyperthyroidism and ophthalmopathy. Study context: Upon initial diagnosis and before any treatment, peripheral blood was collected.

Germline CDR1 and CDR2: SNHLY and FYNNEI. The junction had 6 bases not matched to a gene; V was cut back by 5 bases and J by 5 bases. The CDR3 extends over 15 amino acids. The investigators amplified TCR beta CDR3 regions from RNA transcripts. Carried out on the TCR CDR3, a first-round RT-PCR used the HTBI primer set. One entry per CDR3 protein results from TCRdb running MiXCR on the multiplex PCR reads. The top ten hold more than 20% of the sample, which has a few hundred thousand distinct CDR3 sequences, approximately 15% seen once. Of note for this clonotype: What it recognizes is unknown.

The source of the PBMCs was around 9 ml of fresh peripheral blood. General study results and limits: In the blood, most expanded thyroid clonotypes above 0.001 appeared as well.

The sequencing sample was made of blood. The TCR originated in a man aged 25 to 40 with Graves' hyperthyroidism that later progressed to Graves' ophthalmopathy. The chain couples TRBV2 to TRBJ2-2; 9 nucleotides align to TRBD2. The CDR3 spells CASSLAGSRTGELFF. The CDR3 DNA is TGTGCCAGCAGTCTAGCGGGATCTAGGACCGGGGAGCTGTTTTTT.